The next 2 T cell receptor beta chains were all read from a single sample in a study of blood T cell repertoires in COVID-19. The repertoire was sequenced with immunoSEQ multiplex PCR; TCRdb's copy has only in-frame clones and lacks some. The sample comprises 200,000 to 300,000 clones, roughly 88% of which are singletons, and over 2% rests with the top ten. Sequencing was performed on PBMCs or T cells enriched from blood (not recorded which). The receptors originated from a middle-aged woman with acute COVID-19.

The chain combines TRBV5-1 with TRBJ2-2, with 9 bases matching TRBD1. Looked up from germline, CDR1 is SGHRS and CDR2 is YFSETQ. V was pared by 6 bases and J by 4 bases, with 4 bases of the junction left unmatched. This CDR3 has 14 residues. The CDR3 loop reads CASTPTGGTGELFF. The CDR3 DNA sequence: TGCGCCAGCACCCCGACAGGGGGCACCGGGGAGCTGTTTTTT.

The rearrangement links TRBV12-3 or TRBV12-4 to TRBJ2-1; D might be TRBD2 (5 bases). This CDR3 has 12 residues. Between the trimmed V and J ends, which lost 3 bases and 7 bases, there was a span of 7 bases. The CDR3 reads CASSLSGNEQFF. The CDR3 DNA reads TGTGCCAGCAGTTTGTCGGGGAATGAGCAGTTCTTC.